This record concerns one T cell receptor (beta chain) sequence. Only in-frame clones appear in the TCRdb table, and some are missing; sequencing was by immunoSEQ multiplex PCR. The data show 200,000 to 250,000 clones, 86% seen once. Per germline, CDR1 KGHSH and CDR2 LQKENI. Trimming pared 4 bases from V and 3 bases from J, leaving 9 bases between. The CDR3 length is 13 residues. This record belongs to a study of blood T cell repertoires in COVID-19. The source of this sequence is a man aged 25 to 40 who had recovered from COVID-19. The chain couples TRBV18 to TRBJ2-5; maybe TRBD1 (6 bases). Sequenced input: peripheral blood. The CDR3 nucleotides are TGTGCCAGCTCACGGACAGAAGAAGAGACCCAGTACTTC. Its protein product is CASSRTEEETQYF.